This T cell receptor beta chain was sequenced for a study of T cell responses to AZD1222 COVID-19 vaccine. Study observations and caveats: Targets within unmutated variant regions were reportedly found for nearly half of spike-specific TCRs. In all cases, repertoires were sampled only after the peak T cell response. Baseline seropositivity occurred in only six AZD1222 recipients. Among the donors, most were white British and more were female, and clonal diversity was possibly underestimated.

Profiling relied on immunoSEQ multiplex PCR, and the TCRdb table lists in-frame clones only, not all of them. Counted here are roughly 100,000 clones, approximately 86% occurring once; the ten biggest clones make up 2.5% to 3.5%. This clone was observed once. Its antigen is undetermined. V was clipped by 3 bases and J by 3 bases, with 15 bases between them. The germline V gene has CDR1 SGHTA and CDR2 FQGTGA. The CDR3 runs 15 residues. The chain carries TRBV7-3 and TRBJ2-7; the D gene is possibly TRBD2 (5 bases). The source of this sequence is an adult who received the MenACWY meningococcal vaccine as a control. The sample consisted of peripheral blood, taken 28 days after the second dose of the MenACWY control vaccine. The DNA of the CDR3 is TGTGCCAGCAGCTTGAGTGGAGGCAGCGGCTACGAGCAGTACTTC. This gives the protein CASSLSGGSGYEQYF.